The 19 T cell receptor beta chains below all came from one sample that was sequenced in a study of shared clonotypes between healthy human individuals. The protocol was immunoSEQ multiplex PCR, while the TCRdb copy is restricted to in-frame clones and leaves out a portion. The sample has approximately 2,200,000 clones, about 92% seen once. CD8 cells classed as naive were CD45RO-negative and positively selected for CCR7, excluding terminally differentiated effector memory CD45RA+ cells. The specimen was naive CD8+ T cells from PBMCs. These receptors all come from a man in his late teens or twenties in good health. Some clones in this sample may be carry-over from other donors' samples.

This rearrangement joins TRBV27 to TRBJ2-3; 9 bases agree with TRBD2. Per germline, CDR1 MNHEY and CDR2 SMNVEV (reference sequence). J was trimmed by 4 bases and V by 1 base; bases with no gene match: 9. This CDR3 has 17 residues. CDR3 bases: TGTGCCAGCAGTTTATTGATGGTAGCGGGAGTTCCAGATACGCAGTATTTT. Amino acids: CASSLLMVAGVPDTQYF.

J is TRBJ2-1 and V is TRBV11-2; D possibly corresponds to TRBD1 (6 bases). The CDR3 loop spans 17 amino acids. Germline loops: CDR1 SGHAT, CDR2 FQNNGV. V lost 2 bases, J lost 0 bases, and 14 bases lay in between. The CDR3 loop is CASSLISRGSSYNEQFF. The CDR3 nucleotides read TGTGCCAGCAGCTTAATCTCCAGGGGTAGCTCCTACAATGAGCAGTTCTTC.

The chain couples TRBV6-1 to TRBJ2-7; D is perhaps TRBD1 (5 bases). CDR1 is MNHNS, CDR2 SASEGT, per germline. The CDR3 totals 12 residues. Trimming took off 8 bases at V and 9 bases at J, with 17 bases between the two ends. The CDR3 nucleotides read TGTGCCAGCCAGGGTTATCAGCAGCGGCAGTACTTC. It encodes CASQGYQQRQYF.

The chain uses TRBV15 and TRBJ2-2; D is possibly TRBD1 (7 bases). The CDR3 covers 17 residues. Trimming left V 4 bases short and J 2 bases short, with 17 bases between. CDR1 is LNHNV and CDR2 is YYDKDF in the germline V gene (reference sequence). For the CDR3, the DNA is TGTGCCACCAGCATAACCAGGGGGGCCGGTAACACCGGGGAGCTGTTTTTT. As protein: CATSITRGAGNTGELFF.

This chain links TRBV2 with TRBJ2-7; D is ambiguous. The CDR3 sequence is 15 residues long. The V gene's germline CDR1 is SNHLY and CDR2 FYNNEI. The ends were cut back, 7 bases at V and 4 bases at J, with 20 bases in the middle. CDR3 amino acids: CASTPPDGHGYEQYF. The CDR3 bases are TGTGCCAGCACCCCTCCGGACGGGCACGGGTACGAGCAGTACTTC.

J is TRBJ2-7 and V is TRBV10-3; D is undetermined. Germline loops: CDR1 ENHRY, CDR2 SYGVKD. Trimming shortened V by 6 bases and J by 6 bases, and 21 bases separated the two germline ends. The CDR3 totals 15 residues. CDR3: CAISPLSEEGGEQYF. The CDR3 DNA follows: TGTGCCATCAGCCCTCTGTCGGAAGAAGGTGGCGAGCAGTACTTC.

This chain links TRBV6-5 with TRBJ2-7; D is undetermined. CDR1 and CDR2 from the germline V gene are MNHEY and SVGAGI. This CDR3 spans 11 amino acids. V was clipped by 6 bases and J by 2 bases, with 5 bases between them. CDR3 DNA sequence: TGTGCCAGCAGGGTAGCCTACGAGCAGTACTTC. Translation: CASRVAYEQYF.

This rearrangement joins TRBV19 to TRBJ2-1, with D uncertain. CDR1 LNHDA and CDR2 SQIVND come from the germline V gene (reference sequence). CDR3 size: 18 residues. Trimming cost V 5 bases and J 4 bases, with 24 bases left between them. The CDR3 loop reads CASSPRVSARATYNEQFF. CDR3 bases: TGTGCCAGTAGTCCTCGGGTCTCCGCGAGAGCTACATACAATGAGCAGTTCTTC. Using reference TRBV19 and TRBJ2-1 for the parts outside the CDR3, the full variable domain is DGGITQSPKYLFRKEGQNVTLSCEQNLNHDAMYWYRQDPGQGLRLIYYSQIVNDFQKGDIAEGYSVSREKKESFPLTVTSAQKNPTAFYLCASSPRVSARATYNEQFFGPGTRLTVL.

This clone has a handful of counts. The chain has TRBV27 and TRBJ1-1, with a tentative D call TRBD1 (5 bases). Trimming took 2 bases from V and 0 from J, leaving 10 bases between them. The germline V gene encodes CDR1 MNHEY and CDR2 SMNVEV (reference sequence). The CDR3 covers 15 residues. As DNA, the CDR3 is TGTGCCAGCAGTTTAGGGACCTTCATGAACACTGAAGCTTTCTTT. Protein product: CASSLGTFMNTEAFF.

The chain combines TRBV6-5 with TRBJ2-5, with a weak D call TRBD2 (6 bases). There are 15 residues in the CDR3. The germline V gene has CDR1 MNHEY and CDR2 SVGAGI. The ends were cut back, 4 bases at V and 3 bases at J, with 15 bases in the middle. CDR3 in amino acids: CASSSFRGREETQYF. The DNA for the CDR3 is TGTGCCAGCAGTTCCTTTCGGGGGAGAGAAGAGACCCAGTACTTC.

The chain is built from TRBV9 and TRBJ2-3; 12 nucleotides match TRBD2. CDR3 length: 16 residues. Looked up from germline, CDR1 is SGDLS and CDR2 is YYNGEE. Germline trimming cut 2 bases from V and 1 base from J; bases unmatched to any gene: 2. CDR3 in amino acids: CASSVRLAGGTDTQYF. The CDR3 bases are TGTGCCAGCAGCGTTCGACTAGCGGGAGGCACAGATACGCAGTATTTT.

The rearrangement links TRBV5-3 to TRBJ1-5; D gene ambiguous. TRBV5-3 is an ORF, with its function uncertain. The V end lost 3 bases, the J end lost 7 bases, and 11 bases lay between the germline ends. This CDR3 has 13 amino acids. CDR3 sequence: CARSSRRGQPQHF. CDR3 DNA sequence: TGTGCCAGAAGCTCCAGAAGAGGACAGCCCCAGCATTTT.

The chain carries TRBV28 and TRBJ2-5; D unclear. V lost 2 bases and J lost 5, with 15 bases in between. Germline V gives CDR1 MDHEN, CDR2 SYDVKM. The CDR3 consists of 15 residues. The CDR3 coding sequence is TGTGCCAGCAGTTTAGTAGGCCTGAGCACGGAGACCCAGTACTTC. This translates into CASSLVGLSTETQYF.

This clone was counted once. The rearrangement uses TRBV7-3 and TRBJ2-7, with D maybe TRBD2 (6 bases). CDR1 SGHTA and CDR2 FQGTGA come from the germline V gene. Trimming cost V 3 bases and J 1 base, with 13 bases left between them. This CDR3 has 15 amino acids. CDR3 DNA: TGTGCCAGCAGCTTGACTAGTGGATGGTCCTACGAGCAGTACTTC. It is translated as CASSLTSGWSYEQYF.

This chain links TRBV7-3 with TRBJ2-1, with 7 bases identical to TRBD1. CDR1 and CDR2 (germline): SGHTA, FQGTGA. Trimming cost V 5 bases and J 13 bases; bases outside gene matches: 11. CDR3 length: 13 residues. In nucleotides, the CDR3 is TGTGCCAGCAGCGGTCGGGTGGGGACAGATCAGTTCTTC. It yields the protein CASSGRVGTDQFF.

In its sample, this clone was seen once. Here the CDR3 DNA reads TGTGCCAGCAGCCCTCAAGGGGCCTACGAGCAGTACTTC. This codes for CASSPQGAYEQYF. The chain uses TRBV2 and TRBJ2-7; possible D gene TRBD1, 5 bases. Germline V gene data show CDR1 as SNHLY and CDR2 as FYNNEI. There are 13 residues in the CDR3. Trimming took off 6 bases at V and 2 bases at J, with 11 bases between the two ends.

DNA for the CDR3: TGTGCCTCAGCAGGGTTCACCGGGGAGCTGTTTTTT. This translates into CASAGFTGELFF. This sequence joins TRBV28 and TRBJ2-2; D is perhaps TRBD1 (5 bases). V lost 11 bases to trimming and J lost 4 bases, with 11 bases between them. Germline loops: CDR1 MDHEN, CDR2 SYDVKM. The CDR3 has 12 residues.

In this sample, this clone turned up once. The chain combines TRBV5-6 with TRBJ2-2; TRBD2 matches 15 bases. CDR3 size: 16 residues. Germline V CDR1 and CDR2: SGHDT, YYEEEE. With 4 bases clipped from V and 5 bases from J, the junction kept 3 bases outside the gene matches. CDR3 loop: CASSPGLAGGTGELFF. CDR3 in DNA: TGTGCCAGCAGCCCCGGACTAGCGGGAGGGACCGGGGAGCTGTTTTTT.

V usage is TRBV7-6 and J usage is TRBJ1-2, with D tentatively TRBD1 (5 bases). The CDR3 is made up of 15 amino acids. Germline V gene lookup returns CDR1 SGHVS and CDR2 FNYEAQ. Trimming took off 2 bases at V and 6 bases at J, with 16 bases between the two ends. Here the CDR3 reads CASSLNRQTGDGYTF. The CDR3, as DNA: TGTGCCAGCAGCTTAAATCGACAGACTGGGGATGGCTACACCTTC.